A single sample gave rise to the 28 T cell receptor beta chains below, sequenced in a study. MiXCR was run by TCRdb on the 5' RACE reads, yielding one entry per CDR3 protein. The table has approximately 60,000 distinct CDR3 sequences, more than 25% seen once. The sample taken for sequencing was tumor-infiltrating memory CD4+ T cells sorted from the breast tumor. Documented subset: memory CD4+ T cells, CD4+CD45RO+CD25-. The source of these receptors is a female donor with breast cancer.

The rearrangement joins TRBV7-9 to TRBJ1-6, with no clear D. The CDR3 loop spans 18 amino acids. V lost 4 bases and J 7 bases, leaving 23 bases between the germline ends. Per the germline V gene, CDR1 is SEHNR and CDR2 is FQNEAQ (reference sequence). The CDR3 loop is CASSSEYSGLARNSPLHF. The CDR3 DNA reads as TGTGCCAGCAGCTCAGAGTACTCGGGGTTAGCACGGAATTCACCCCTCCACTTT.

This clonotype was seen a few times. At one end the junction does not follow the germline gene, possibly because of a read error. CDR3 protein: CAGSLSDTEAFF. The DNA of the CDR3 is TGTGCCGGCAGCCTCTCTGACACTGAAGCTTTCTTT. This chain connects TRBV7-9 to TRBJ1-1; D gene uncertain. In germline, CDR1 is SEHNR, CDR2 FQNEAQ (reference sequence). The CDR3 consists of 12 residues.

The chain employs TRBV6-1 and TRBJ2-5; 10 bases match TRBD2. The V gene's germline CDR1 is MNHNS and CDR2 SASEGT. With 5 bases clipped from V and 7 bases from J, the junction kept 10 bases outside the gene matches. There are 15 residues in the CDR3. CDR3 sequence: CASSSLAGVEGTQYF. CDR3 DNA: TGTGCCAGCAGTTCGCTAGCGGGAGTAGAGGGGACCCAGTACTTC.

This clonotype was counted a few times. A read error may be the cause here, since a much bigger clone is one base away. The chain has TRBV5-1 and TRBJ2-6; perhaps TRBD1 as D (5 bases). The CDR3 has 15 amino acids. Germline-derived CDR1 and CDR2 are SGHRS and YFSETQ. The CDR3: CASQAFFSGADVLTF. Here the CDR3 DNA reads TGCGCCTCTCAAGCGTTCTTCTCTGGGGCCGACGTCCTGACTTTC.

The rearrangement joins TRBV12-3 or TRBV12-4 to TRBJ1-2; no firm D call. The CDR3 has 12 residues. Trimming took off 7 bases at V and 6 bases at J, with 12 bases between the two ends. In DNA, the CDR3 is TGTGCCAGCACCAGAGCGTCGAATGGCTACACCTTC. It encodes CASTRASNGYTF.

This clonotype was counted ten times or more. The gene calls are TRBV29-1 and TRBJ1-2, with a possible D match to TRBD1 (5 bases). V was cut by 1 base and J by 8 bases, with 11 bases left in between. The CDR3 length is 12 residues. CDR1 is SQVTM, CDR2 ANQGSEA, per germline. The CDR3 bases are TGCAGCGTTGAAGCAACTCGGGGGGGCTACACCTTC. Translated, it gives CSVEATRGGYTF.

The rearrangement links TRBV20-1 to TRBJ2-3; 7 positions match TRBD2. There are 14 residues in the CDR3. Germline values: CDR1 DFQATT, CDR2 SNEGSKA (reference sequence). V gave up 0 bases and J gave up 5 bases; unmatched junction bases: 5. CDR3 in amino acids: CSARDRGVGDTQYF. CDR3 DNA sequence: TGCAGTGCTAGAGATCGGGGGGTCGGAGATACGCAGTATTTT.

This clonotype was counted a few times. The chain is built from TRBV7-2 and TRBJ2-5; TRBD2 matches 9 bases. V lost 7 bases to trimming and J lost 5 bases; unmatched junction nucleotides: 5. CDR1 is SGHTA, CDR2 FQGNSA, per germline. The CDR3 spans 13 residues. CDR3 region: CASTRGGLETQYF. In DNA form, the CDR3 reads TGTGCCAGCACGCGGGGGGGCCTGGAGACCCAGTACTTC.

In its sample, this clonotype was seen many times. The chain employs TRBV4-3 and TRBJ1-1, with 9 nucleotides matching TRBD1. Germline CDR1 reads LGHNA; CDR2 reads YSLEER. V shed 3 bases, J shed 1 base, and the junction held 9 bases outside the gene matches. CDR3 length: 17 residues. CDR3 in amino acids: CASSHTPGGQGNTEAFF. The DNA of the CDR3 is TGCGCCAGCAGCCATACCCCGGGGGGACAGGGGAACACTGAAGCTTTCTTT.

The rearrangement uses TRBV10-1 and TRBJ2-5; D might be TRBD2 (5 bases). This CDR3 spans 13 amino acids. Trimming took off 6 bases at V and 7 bases at J, with 15 bases between the two ends. Germline CDR1 is WNHNN and CDR2 is SYGVQD (reference sequence). The CDR3 is CASSPGPEGTQYF. The CDR3 bases are TGCGCCAGCAGCCCTGGACCAGAGGGGACCCAGTACTTC.

The J gene is TRBJ2-3, the V gene TRBV5-1, with 12 bases that match TRBD2. J gave up 5 bases and V 4 bases, and 8 bases lay outside the gene matches. The CDR3 has 16 residues. Germline V gene sequence: CDR1 SGHRS, CDR2 YFSETQ. The CDR3 is CASSRPTSGGVDTQYF. Here the CDR3 DNA reads TGCGCCAGCAGCCGGCCGACTAGCGGGGGTGTAGATACGCAGTATTTT. The whole variable domain, remainder taken from reference TRBV5-1 and TRBJ2-3, is KAGVTQTPRYLIKTRGQQVTLSCSPISGHRSVSWYQQTPGQGLQFLFEYFSETQRNKGNFPGRFSGRQFSNSRSEMNVSTLELGDSALYLCASSRPTSGGVDTQYFGPGTRLTVL.

The rearrangement links TRBV5-6 to TRBJ2-1; no firm D call. This CDR3 has 17 amino acids. The V gene lost 0 bases and the J gene lost 2 bases, with 15 bases spanning the gap. From germline, CDR1 is SGHDT and CDR2 YYEEEE. The CDR3 DNA reads as TGTGCCAGCAGCTTGGCCCTTTTGATTGCGACCTACAATGAGCAGTTCTTC. Its translation is CASSLALLIATYNEQFF.

V usage is TRBV28 and J usage is TRBJ1-5; D is possibly TRBD1 (5 bases). From germline, CDR1 is MDHEN and CDR2 SYDVKM. The CDR3 has 16 residues. Trimming left V 3 bases short and J 1 base short, with 13 bases between. CDR3 coding DNA: TGTGCCAGCAGTTTCCCCCCGCAGGGAAGCAATCAGCCCCAGCATTTT. This codes for CASSFPPQGSNQPQHF.

This rearrangement joins TRBV7-6 to TRBJ1-5, with D hard to call. Trimming cost V 2 bases and J 1 base, with 9 bases left between them. Germline loops: CDR1 SGHVS, CDR2 FNYEAQ. The CDR3 contains 15 residues. The CDR3 bases are TGTGCCAGCAGCTTAATGGCGGAGAGCAATCAGCCCCAGCATTTT. Translating it yields CASSLMAESNQPQHF.

Written as DNA, the CDR3 is TGTGCCAGCAGCGTAGATGGGGAGACCCAGTACTTC. Its translation: CASSVDGETQYF. The J gene is TRBJ2-5, the V gene TRBV9; no definite D call. The V gene lost 0 bases and the J gene lost 5 bases, with 5 bases spanning the gap. The CDR3 loop spans 12 amino acids. Germline CDR1 reads SGDLS; CDR2 reads YYNGEE.

A few counts support this clonotype. The chain links TRBV5-5 to TRBJ2-7, with D maybe TRBD1 (6 bases). Trimming stripped 4 bases from V and 3 bases from J, with 11 bases between. Per the germline V gene, CDR1 is SGHKS and CDR2 is YYEKEE (reference sequence). The CDR3 loop spans 13 amino acids. CDR3 sequence: CASSTIGGYEQYF. The DNA of the CDR3 is TGTGCCAGCAGCACGATAGGGGGCTACGAGCAGTACTTC.

This clonotype was detected a few times. The chain is built from TRBV5-1 and TRBJ2-3; 7 nucleotides agree with TRBD1. V dropped 4 bases and J dropped 0; count of bases not matched to a gene: 11. This CDR3 has 17 residues. Germline V gene sequence: CDR1 SGHRS, CDR2 YFSETQ. The CDR3 region has the DNA TGCGCCAGCAGCGAACTGACCGGGACAGCTAGCACAGATACGCAGTATTTT. Translating it yields CASSELTGTASTDTQYF.

The rearrangement links TRBV30 to TRBJ2-3, with D unresolved. V shed 2 bases and J shed 4 bases, with 7 bases lying between them. Looked up from germline, CDR1 is GTSNPN and CDR2 is SVGIG (reference sequence). CDR3 length equals 12 residues. CDR3 coding DNA: TGTGCCTGGAGTATTGCGGCAGATACGCAGTATTTT. Residues: CAWSIAADTQYF.

The V call is TRBV6-2 or TRBV6-3, the J call TRBJ2-4; D is undetermined. The CDR3 runs 18 residues. V shed 2 bases and J shed 0 bases, with 17 bases lying between them. Germline lookup yields CDR1 MNHEY and CDR2 SVGEGT. As DNA, the CDR3 is TGTGCCAGCAGTTACCCCCTTGGGCAGCTACTAGCCAAAAACATTCAGTACTTC. This codes for CASSYPLGQLLAKNIQYF.

The V call is TRBV9, the J call TRBJ2-1; TRBD2 is a possible D gene (5 bases). CDR3 length equals 16 residues. The ends were cut back, 3 bases at V and 4 bases at J, with 17 bases in the middle. Germline lookup yields CDR1 SGDLS and CDR2 YYNGEE. The CDR3 DNA reads TGTGCCAGCAGCGATCAAGTTGGGAGACGGTACAATGAGCAGTTCTTC. Translating it yields CASSDQVGRRYNEQFF.

The chain links TRBV5-1 to TRBJ1-2, with D possibly being TRBD1 (6 bases). The ends were cut back, 0 bases at V and 6 bases at J, with 12 bases in the middle. Germline-derived CDR1 and CDR2 are SGHRS and YFSETQ. The length of the CDR3 is 14 residues. The CDR3 DNA is TGCGCCAGCAGCTTGGCCGGACAGATCAATGGCTACACCTTC. Its translation is CASSLAGQINGYTF.

In this sample, this clonotype turned up once. The chain employs TRBV12-3 or TRBV12-4 and TRBJ2-3, with D possibly matching TRBD1 (5 bases). The CDR3 loop spans 14 amino acids. V shed 5 bases and J shed 4 bases, with 13 bases lying between them. The CDR3 nucleotides are TGTGCCAGCAGTCCTCAGGGTAGGGCAGATACGCAGTATTTT. It translates to CASSPQGRADTQYF.

The chain has TRBV7-9 and TRBJ1-2; D not resolved. V was shortened by 8 bases and J by 6 bases, with 16 bases between the two germline ends. The germline gives CDR1 SEHNR, CDR2 FQNEAQ (reference sequence). This CDR3 contains 13 residues. This CDR3 reads CASSSVGSDGYTF. CDR3 in DNA: TGTGCCAGCTCGTCAGTGGGGTCGGATGGCTACACCTTC.

The chain links TRBV5-1 to TRBJ2-6; D gene ambiguous. The CDR3 consists of 14 residues. Per the germline V gene, CDR1 is SGHRS and CDR2 is YFSETQ. Trimming shortened V by 7 bases and J by 0 bases, and 8 bases separated the two germline ends. The CDR3 region is CASRAGSGANVLTF. Here the CDR3 DNA reads TGCGCCAGCCGGGCAGGCTCTGGGGCCAACGTCCTGACTTTC.

The sample holds a few counts of this clonotype. The V gene is TRBV27, the J gene TRBJ2-3; TRBD2 agrees at 8 bases. V shed 8 bases and J 7 bases; nucleotides not matched to a gene: 8. The germline CDR1 and CDR2 sequences are MNHEY and SMNVEV (reference sequence). The CDR3 contains 13 residues. The CDR3 bases are TGTGCCAGCGGGACGGGCGGGAGGTATACGCAGTATTTT. Its translation is CASGTGGRYTQYF.

This sequence joins TRBV5-6 and TRBJ2-2; D assignment may be TRBD1 or TRBD2 (6 bases each). Trimming took off 5 bases at V and 7 bases at J, with 18 bases between the two ends. The CDR3 is made up of 15 amino acids. Germline V gene sequence: CDR1 SGHDT, CDR2 YYEEEE. The CDR3 DNA is TGTGCCAGCAGTGTAGAGGGGGGCGCGTACGGGGAGCTGTTTTTT. Encoded protein: CASSVEGGAYGELFF.

The genes are TRBV5-1 and TRBJ1-1; TRBD1 matches at 7 bases. V was pared by 7 bases and J by 1 base, with 4 bases of the junction left unmatched. Germline V gene data show CDR1 as SGHRS and CDR2 as YFSETQ. This CDR3 region has 13 residues. CDR3 sequence: CASLGQQNTEAFF. The DNA for the CDR3 is TGCGCCAGCCTGGGACAGCAGAACACTGAAGCTTTCTTT.

The V call is TRBV5-1, the J call TRBJ2-7; the D gene is possibly TRBD1 (5 bases). This CDR3 has 14 residues. V gave up 1 base and J gave up 2 bases, with 10 bases separating them. Germline V gene lookup returns CDR1 SGHRS and CDR2 YFSETQ. The CDR3 bases are TGCGCCAGCAGCTTGTCAGGGCAACCCTACGAGCAGTACTTC. Its translation: CASSLSGQPYEQYF.